This T cell receptor beta chain was sequenced in a study of shared clonotypes between healthy human individuals. Assay used: immunoSEQ multiplex PCR; TCRdb lists only in-frame clones, some missing. The sample holds roughly 1 million clones; about 80% are singletons and the top ten take approximately 1.5%. Germline assignment: CDR1 SGHTA and CDR2 FQGNSA. Trimming removed 2 bases from V and 8 bases from J, with 9 bases in between. This CDR3 region has 13 residues. The clonotype originates from a man younger than 35 in good health. The sample taken for sequencing was memory CD4+ T cells sorted from blood. Subset reported: CD45RA-negative fraction. The V call is TRBV7-2, the J call TRBJ1-4; D possibly corresponds to TRBD1 (5 bases). The CDR3 loop reads CASSLFAGEKLFF. As DNA, the CDR3 is TGTGCCAGCAGCTTATTTGCAGGGGAAAAACTGTTTTTT.